Below, 26 T cell receptor beta chains from the same sample are listed, as sequenced in a study of early stage breast cancer tumors. Repertoires were generated with immunoSEQ multiplex PCR, while TCRdb's copy carries only in-frame clones and drops some. The sample consists of 70,000 or so clones, 80% of them appearing once. Sequencing used blood. The receptor source for this set is a person aged 40 to 50 with breast cancer.

This sequence joins TRBV27 and TRBJ2-7; 10 nucleotides align to TRBD2. Germline V gene sequence: CDR1 MNHEY, CDR2 SMNVEV (reference sequence). The CDR3 spans 19 residues. The junction had 13 bases not matched to a gene; V was cut back by 0 bases and J by 2 bases. The CDR3 reads CASSLSLGTSAFRPYEQYF. CDR3 coding DNA: TGTGCCAGCAGTTTATCCCTAGGGACTAGCGCTTTCCGACCCTACGAGCAGTACTTC.

The rearrangement joins TRBV5-4 to TRBJ2-3; 8 nucleotides align to TRBD2. CDR1 is SGHNT, CDR2 YYREEE, per germline (reference sequence). The CDR3 has 16 amino acids. The V gene end was trimmed by 1 base and the J gene end by 9 bases; junction bases not matched to a gene: 13. In DNA, the CDR3 is TGTGCCAGCAGCTTGACTTTAGCGGGACTGCTAGACACGCAGTATTTT. As protein: CASSLTLAGLLDTQYF.

The chain uses TRBV29-1 and TRBJ1-1; TRBD1 aligns across 7 bases. CDR1 is SQVTM, CDR2 ANQGSEA, per germline. The CDR3 loop spans 13 amino acids. Trimming removed 5 bases from V and 4 bases from J; junction bases left unmatched: 7. The CDR3 sequence: CSVSRGWSTEAFF. CDR3 in DNA: TGCAGCGTTAGCAGGGGGTGGAGCACTGAAGCTTTCTTT.

This rearrangement joins TRBV27 to TRBJ1-1; TRBD1 might be the D (6 bases). The V gene lost 5 bases and the J gene lost 1 base, with 8 bases spanning the gap. Germline-derived CDR1 and CDR2 are MNHEY and SMNVEV (reference sequence). This CDR3 is 13 amino acids long. CDR3 in DNA: TGTGCCAGCAGTAAGACAGGGAACACTGAAGCTTTCTTT. Translation gives CASSKTGNTEAFF.

This clone was counted a single time. An end of the junction does not agree with germline; a read error may underlie this. The rearrangement links TRBV6-5 to TRBJ1-2; TRBD1 agrees at 9 bases. The CDR3 length is 14 residues. Germline CDR1 is MNHEY and CDR2 is SVGAGI. This CDR3 is CASSFTRTGVILAF. DNA of the CDR3: TGTGCCAGCAGCTTCACGAGGACAGGGGTTATCCTAGCCTTC.

The rearrangement links TRBV12-5 to TRBJ2-1; 8 nucleotides align to TRBD1. The junction had 5 bases not matched to a gene; V was cut back by 7 bases and J by 0 bases. The CDR3 is 15 residues long. CDR1 and CDR2 (germline): LGHNT, FRNRAP. The CDR3 sequence: CASASDRGSYNEQFF. The CDR3 nucleotides are TGTGCTAGTGCTTCCGACAGGGGCTCCTACAATGAGCAGTTCTTC. The variable domain in full, with the rest retrieved from reference TRBV12-5 and TRBJ2-1, is DARVTQTPRHKVTEMGQEVTMRCQPILGHNTVFWYRQTMMQGLELLAYFRNRAPLDDSGMPKDRFSAEMPDATLATLKIQPSEPRDSAVYFCASASDRGSYNEQFFGPGTRLTVL.

The CDR3 region is CASSSISPRDEQYF. For the CDR3, the DNA is TGTGCCAGCAGTTCCATCTCTCCCAGGGACGAGCAGTACTTC. This chain uses TRBV28 with TRBJ2-7; weak D call: TRBD1 (5 bases). The CDR3 covers 14 residues. The V end lost 4 bases, the J end lost 5 bases, and 15 bases lay between the germline ends. CDR1 MDHEN and CDR2 SYDVKM come from the germline V gene. The full variable domain, rest sourced from reference TRBV28 and TRBJ2-7, is DVKVTQSSRYLVKRTGEKVFLECVQDMDHENMFWYRQDPGLGLRLIYFSYDVKMKEKGDIPEGYSVSREKKERFSLILESASTNQTSMYLCASSSISPRDEQYFGPGTRLTVT.

The chain is built from TRBV4-1 and TRBJ2-5; 7 bases map to TRBD2. Germline V gene data show CDR1 as MGHRA and CDR2 as YSYEKL. V shed 3 bases, J shed 2 bases, and the junction held 21 bases outside the gene matches. The CDR3 covers 20 residues. In DNA form, the CDR3 reads TGCGCCAGCAGCCATGATGGGGGGGGATCGAGTGGGGGTAGGCAAGAGACCCAGTACTTC. Translating it yields CASSHDGGGSSGGRQETQYF.

This rearrangement joins TRBV19 to TRBJ2-7; 11 nucleotides align to TRBD1. V was clipped by 1 base and J by 2 bases; unmatched bases: 1. Germline CDR1 and CDR2: LNHDA and SQIVND (reference sequence). This CDR3 is 15 amino acids long. The CDR3 loop is CASSIGDRGTYEQYF. Written as DNA, the CDR3 is TGTGCCAGTAGTATAGGGGACAGGGGGACCTACGAGCAGTACTTC.

The V and J genes are TRBV6-6 and TRBJ2-1; D gene unclear. The germline V gene encodes CDR1 MNHNY and CDR2 SVGAGI (reference sequence). The CDR3 totals 11 residues. V shed 2 bases and J shed 12 bases, with 8 bases lying between them. The CDR3 region is CASSYGRRQFF. The CDR3 DNA is TGTGCCAGCAGTTACGGCAGACGGCAGTTCTTC.

The J gene is TRBJ2-2, the V gene TRBV11-2; 7 bases are a match to TRBD2. V was clipped by 3 bases and J by 6 bases; unmatched bases: 4. This CDR3 has 14 residues. Germline CDR1 is SGHAT and CDR2 is FQNNGV. The CDR3 reads CASSFRDYPGELFF. The CDR3 DNA reads TGTGCCAGCAGCTTTCGGGACTATCCCGGGGAGCTGTTTTTT.

V and J are TRBV27 and TRBJ2-1; 12 bases agree with TRBD2. V was clipped by 4 bases and J by 7 bases; unmatched bases: 8. Per the germline V gene, CDR1 is MNHEY and CDR2 is SMNVEV (reference sequence). The CDR3 sequence is 16 residues long. In nucleotides, the CDR3 is TGTGCCAGCAGTTATGGGCTAGCGGGAGGGCCTAATGAGCAGTTCTTC. Amino acids: CASSYGLAGGPNEQFF.

This chain links TRBV5-4 with TRBJ2-3, with TRBD2 identical over 12 bases. J gave up 2 bases and V 4 bases, and 5 bases lay outside the gene matches. Germline loops: CDR1 SGHNT, CDR2 YYREEE (reference sequence). CDR3 size: 16 residues. The CDR3 sequence is CASSTGLAGFTDTQYF. CDR3 sequence (DNA): TGTGCCAGCAGCACAGGACTAGCGGGATTCACAGATACGCAGTATTTT.

The chain has TRBV6-6 and TRBJ1-2; D is uncertain. The V end was cut by 4 bases, the J end by 2 bases, with 8 bases between. Germline-derived CDR1 and CDR2 are MNHNY and SVGAGI (reference sequence). The CDR3 sequence is 13 residues long. CDR3 sequence (DNA): TGTGCCAGCAGTTTGATAGGGAACTATGGCTACACCTTC. Protein product: CASSLIGNYGYTF.

This clone occurred a few times. This chain connects TRBV28 to TRBJ2-2; D is unclear. The V and J ends lost 4 bases and 5 bases respectively, with 11 bases between them. The CDR3 runs to 14 residues. Germline loops: CDR1 MDHEN, CDR2 SYDVKM. The CDR3 sequence: CASSSPGLTGELFF. The CDR3 nucleotides read TGTGCCAGCAGTTCCCCGGGCCTGACCGGGGAGCTGTTTTTT.

This CDR3 reads CASSALAGGREQYF. DNA for the CDR3: TGCGCCAGCAGCGCGCTAGCGGGAGGGCGTGAGCAGTACTTC. The V gene is TRBV5-1, the J gene TRBJ2-7; 12 bases are a match to TRBD2. The germline gives CDR1 SGHRS, CDR2 YFSETQ. Germline trimming cut 4 bases from V and 7 bases from J; bases unmatched to any gene: 6. This CDR3 spans 14 amino acids.

Only one count was recorded for this clone. The V call is TRBV27, the J call TRBJ2-3; TRBD2 matches at 8 bases. Germline CDR1 MNHEY, CDR2 SMNVEV (reference sequence). This CDR3 is 15 amino acids long. J was trimmed by 4 bases and V by 0 bases; bases with no gene match: 3. The CDR3 loop is CASSLSGRASDTQYF. CDR3 bases: TGTGCCAGCAGTTTATCCGGGAGGGCCTCAGATACGCAGTATTTT.

J is TRBJ1-5 and V is TRBV19; D gene uncertain. Between the trimmed V and J ends, which lost 3 bases and 0 bases, there was a span of 12 bases. The CDR3 runs to 16 residues. Germline V gives CDR1 LNHDA, CDR2 SQIVND (reference sequence). The CDR3 loop is CASSIPGLYSNQPQHF. As DNA, the CDR3 is TGTGCCAGTAGTATCCCTGGTCTTTATAGCAATCAGCCCCAGCATTTT.

This sequence joins TRBV6-1 and TRBJ2-2; D not resolved. CDR3 size: 13 residues. Looked up from germline, CDR1 is MNHNS and CDR2 is SASEGT. Trimming pared 4 bases from V and 8 bases from J, leaving 11 bases between. CDR3 DNA: TGTGCCAGCAGTGGGCCCCGAGGAGGGGAGCTGTTTTTT. This translates into CASSGPRGGELFF.

This chain uses TRBV5-1 with TRBJ2-1; D is perhaps TRBD2 (5 bases). V lost 0 bases, J lost 8 bases, and 15 bases lay in between. Per the germline V gene, CDR1 is SGHRS and CDR2 is YFSETQ. The CDR3 extends over 15 amino acids. CDR3 protein: CASSLGSSGLHEQFF. CDR3 in DNA: TGCGCCAGCAGCTTGGGAAGCTCCGGACTCCATGAGCAGTTCTTC.

On this clone itself: Mismatch with germline at one junction end may stem from a read error. This chain joins TRBV7-2 and TRBJ2-7; D perhaps matches TRBD2 (5 bases). CDR1 is SGHTA, CDR2 FQGNSA, per germline. The length of the CDR3 is 14 residues. CDR3 sequence (DNA): TGTGCCAGCAGCTTAGATTACTGGCGTCGGGATGTAAGATTC. It specifies CASSLDYWRRDVRF.

The gene calls are TRBV30 and TRBJ2-4; D call uncertain. The CDR3 contains 13 residues. Looked up from germline, CDR1 is GTSNPN and CDR2 is SVGIG (reference sequence). V lost 0 bases to trimming and J lost 5 bases, with 8 bases between them. Here the CDR3 DNA reads TGTGCCTGGAGTGTCGGGCTAGAAAACATTCAGTACTTC. The encoded protein is CAWSVGLENIQYF.

The gene calls are TRBV12-5 and TRBJ2-1, with no clear D. The CDR3 runs to 12 residues. The V gene's germline CDR1 is LGHNT and CDR2 FRNRAP. V was pared by 5 bases and J by 8 bases, with 10 bases between. The CDR3 DNA reads as TGTGCTAGTGGTCGATACTGGGATGAGCAGTTCTTC. Protein product: CASGRYWDEQFF.

This clone has just one count. The genes are TRBV29-1 and TRBJ2-4; the D gene is possibly TRBD2 (6 bases). Trimming cost V 4 bases and J 0 bases, with 13 bases left between them. Germline values: CDR1 SQVTM, CDR2 ANQGSEA. The CDR3 is 15 residues long. CDR3 bases: TGCAGCGTTGGGCGGGACGGACTAGCCAAAAACATTCAGTACTTC. Amino acid sequence: CSVGRDGLAKNIQYF. The whole variable domain, remainder taken from reference TRBV29-1 and TRBJ2-4, is SAVISQKPSRDICQRGTSLTIQCQVDSQVTMMFWYRQQPGQSLTLIATANQGSEATYESGFVIDKFPISRPNLTFSTLTVSNMSPEDSSIYLCSVGRDGLAKNIQYFGAGTRLSVL.

The chain has TRBV15 and TRBJ1-5; D gene unclear. There are 13 residues in the CDR3. The V gene lost 1 base and the J gene lost 6 bases, with 7 bases spanning the gap. The germline V gene has CDR1 LNHNV and CDR2 YYDKDF (reference sequence). The CDR3 reads CATSRGARQPQHF. CDR3 DNA sequence: TGTGCCACCAGCAGAGGGGCACGTCAGCCCCAGCATTTT.

The sample holds a few counts of this clone. The V gene is TRBV30, the J gene TRBJ1-1; D gene ambiguous. Trimming removed 2 bases at V and 0 bases at J, with 7 bases between. Germline assignment: CDR1 GTSNPN and CDR2 SVGIG (reference sequence). The length of the CDR3 is 13 residues. CDR3 coding DNA: TGTGCCTGGAGTCGACTGCTGAACACTGAAGCTTTCTTT. Translation: CAWSRLLNTEAFF.